A single sample is the source of the 30 T cell receptor beta chains below, sequenced in a study of blood T cells in healthy people across ages. Together with a sample-barcoded 5' primer, a J-beta primer mix was included in a second PCR lasting about 6 to 11 cycles. One entry per CDR3 protein, called by TCRdb with MiXCR from the 5' RACE reads. The sample has over 1,500,000 distinct CDR3 sequences; 40% to 55% are singletons. What was sequenced was blood. The receptors were sampled from a woman aged 40 to 50 in good health.

This clonotype was counted between two and nine times. The rearrangement joins TRBV10-3 to TRBJ2-1; D call uncertain. This CDR3 has 13 amino acids. Germline loops: CDR1 ENHRY, CDR2 SYGVKD. V lost 6 bases and J lost 5, with 11 bases in between. The CDR3 bases are TGTGCCATCAGGGCGTCTGAGGACAATGAGCAGTTCTTC. Translating gives CAIRASEDNEQFF.

This sequence joins TRBV20-1 and TRBJ2-5; 15 bases fit TRBD2. The germline gives CDR1 DFQATT, CDR2 SNEGSKA (reference sequence). V trimming: 3 bases; J trimming: 3 bases; junction bases outside the gene matches: 11. The CDR3 runs 18 residues. CDR3 bases: TGCAGTGCTAGGGCCGGACTAGCGGGGGGGGAGGGGAAAGAGACCCAGTACTTC. Translated: CSARAGLAGGEGKETQYF.

This clonotype has a handful of counts. The chain uses TRBV29-1 and TRBJ2-7; perhaps D is TRBD1 or TRBD2 (6 bases each). The V end lost 4 bases, the J end lost 3 bases, and 13 bases lay between the germline ends. Germline-derived CDR1 and CDR2 are SQVTM and ANQGSEA. This CDR3 contains 13 residues. The chain's CDR3 is CSVVTGGFYEQYF. CDR3 coding DNA: TGCAGCGTTGTAACCGGGGGCTTCTACGAGCAGTACTTC.

This clonotype has a handful of counts. The V and J genes are TRBV4-3 and TRBJ1-2, with TRBD1 identical over 7 bases. J was trimmed by 5 bases and V by 4 bases; bases with no gene match: 19. The V gene's germline CDR1 is LGHNA and CDR2 YSLEER. The length of the CDR3 is 18 residues. CDR3 in DNA: TGCGCCAGCAGCCGCCATCCACAGGGGAACCCCGCCCCTTATGGCTACACCTTC. This sequence encodes CASSRHPQGNPAPYGYTF.

A word on this clonotype: A much more abundant neighbour one base away suggests this may be a read error. The rearrangement joins TRBV29-1 to TRBJ2-5; D gene uncertain. TRBJ2-1 matches the DNA end more closely, so the J call is doubtful. The CDR3 length is 12 residues. Germline CDR1 and CDR2: SQVTM and ANQGSEA. CDR3 in DNA: TGCAGCGTTGAGGAAAATCAAGAGACCCAGTTCTTC. Amino acids: CSVEENQETQFF.

V gene TRBV24-1 combines with J gene TRBJ2-6; D possibly corresponds to TRBD1 (6 bases). Germline assignment: CDR1 KGHDR and CDR2 SFDVKD. V was clipped by 3 bases and J by 2 bases, with 10 bases between them. This CDR3 is 16 amino acids long. CDR3 region: CATSDTRGPGANVLTF. CDR3 DNA sequence: TGTGCCACCAGTGATACCAGGGGCCCTGGGGCCAACGTCCTGACTTTC.

The CDR3: CASSLVGGLVTEAFF. The CDR3 coding sequence is TGTGCCAGCAGCTTAGTCGGAGGGTTGGTTACTGAAGCTTTCTTT. The chain couples TRBV11-2 to TRBJ1-1; D not certain. The CDR3 consists of 15 residues. Germline lookup yields CDR1 SGHAT and CDR2 FQNNGV. Trimming took 1 base from V and 5 from J, leaving 14 bases between them.

This rearrangement joins TRBV7-9 to TRBJ1-2, with 7 bases identical to TRBD1. The V and J ends lost 4 bases and 4 bases, in that order; junction bases with no gene match: 9. Germline lookup yields CDR1 SEHNR and CDR2 FQNEAQ (reference sequence). This CDR3 has 15 residues. In DNA form, the CDR3 reads TGTGCCAGCAGCTCGTCGGGACAGACAATCTATGGCTACACCTTC. As protein: CASSSSGQTIYGYTF.

This clonotype occurred a few times. The chain carries TRBV20-1 and TRBJ2-3; D uncertain. The CDR3 totals 12 residues. Trimming shortened V by 5 bases and J by 8 bases, and 14 bases separated the two germline ends. Germline CDR1 reads DFQATT; CDR2 reads SNEGSKA (reference sequence). Here the CDR3 reads CSAPLTIGTQYF. The CDR3 bases are TGCAGTGCTCCACTCACCATCGGTACGCAGTATTTT.

The chain combines TRBV3-1 with TRBJ2-4; D unresolved. V lost 3 bases to trimming and J lost 8 bases, with 11 bases between them. The CDR3 contains 13 residues. In germline, CDR1 is LGHDT, CDR2 YNNKEL (reference sequence). CDR3 nucleotide sequence: TGTGCCAGCAGCCACGGGTCGGTTGACATTCAGTACTTC. Its protein product is CASSHGSVDIQYF. Together with reference TRBV3-1 and TRBJ2-4, the CDR3 gives the full variable domain: DTAVSQTPKYLVTQMGNDKSIKCEQNLGHDTMYWYKQDSKKFLKIMFSYNNKELIINETVPNRFSPKSPDKAHLNLHINSLELGDSAVYFCASSHGSVDIQYFGAGTRLSVL.

The J gene is TRBJ1-1, the V gene TRBV12-3 or TRBV12-4; D is undetermined. The germline V and J ends were trimmed by 0 bases and 1 base, with 12 bases remaining between them. The CDR3 loop spans 16 amino acids. The DNA of the CDR3 is TGTGCCAGCAGTTTAGCGCCGGAAAGGCCGAACACTGAAGCTTTCTTT. This translates into CASSLAPERPNTEAFF.

The chain couples TRBV7-8 to TRBJ2-7; D unclear. Germline loops: CDR1 SGHVS, CDR2 FQNEAQ. Trimming took off 5 bases at V and 7 bases at J, with 27 bases between the two ends. This CDR3 is 17 amino acids long. The CDR3 region has the DNA TGTGCCAGCAGCCCCGACCCGGAGACCTTTACCGGCAATGAGCAGTACTTC. Residues: CASSPDPETFTGNEQYF. The full variable domain, completed using reference TRBV7-8 and TRBJ2-7, is GAGVSQSPRYKVAKRGQDVALRCDPISGHVSLFWYQQALGQGPEFLTYFQNEAQLDKSGLPSDRFFAERPEGSVSTLKIQRTQQEDSAVYLCASSPDPETFTGNEQYFGPGTRLTVT.

The rearrangement joins TRBV20-1 to TRBJ2-3; the match to TRBD2 covers 8 bases. With 4 bases clipped from V and 4 bases from J, the junction kept 4 bases outside the gene matches. CDR1 and CDR2 from the germline V gene are DFQATT and SNEGSKA (reference sequence). The CDR3 has 13 residues. CDR3 protein: CSAKGLAADTQYF. Written as DNA, the CDR3 is TGCAGTGCTAAAGGACTAGCCGCAGATACGCAGTATTTT.

The rearrangement links TRBV5-1 to TRBJ1-4; 7 bases match TRBD1. Germline loops: CDR1 SGHRS, CDR2 YFSETQ. The CDR3 has 15 amino acids. Germline trimming cut 4 bases from V and 6 bases from J; bases unmatched to any gene: 9. The CDR3 DNA reads as TGCGCCAGCAGCCCCGGACAGGCCCACTATGAAAAACTGTTTTTT. This gives the protein CASSPGQAHYEKLFF.

The chain uses TRBV5-1 and TRBJ2-3; maybe TRBD2 (6 bases). Germline loops: CDR1 SGHRS, CDR2 YFSETQ. The V end lost 5 bases, the J end lost 11 bases, and 12 bases lay between the germline ends. This CDR3 region has 11 residues. The CDR3 DNA reads TGCGCCAGCAGTGGGGGGATCATGCAGTATTTT. It yields the protein CASSGGIMQYF. The entire variable domain, with the rest obtained from reference TRBV5-1 and TRBJ2-3, is as follows: KAGVTQTPRYLIKTRGQQVTLSCSPISGHRSVSWYQQTPGQGLQFLFEYFSETQRNKGNFPGRFSGRQFSNSRSEMNVSTLELGDSALYLCASSGGIMQYFGPGTRLTVL.

The chain has TRBV20-1 and TRBJ1-2; TRBD1 might be the D (5 bases). The CDR3 contains 10 residues. Looked up from germline, CDR1 is DFQATT and CDR2 is SNEGSKA (reference sequence). V was shortened by 4 bases and J by 8 bases, with 8 bases between the two germline ends. CDR3 nucleotide sequence: TGCAGTGCTATCGGGGGAGGCTACACCTTC. Its translation is CSAIGGGYTF.

This rearrangement joins TRBV7-9 to TRBJ2-7, with D perhaps matching TRBD1 or TRBD2 (6 bases each). Germline V gene sequence: CDR1 SEHNR, CDR2 FQNEAQ (reference sequence). V was pared by 2 bases and J by 0 bases, with 14 bases between. The CDR3 spans 16 residues. DNA for the CDR3: TGTGCCAGCAGCTTACTACCGGGGGCTAGCTCCTACGAGCAGTACTTC. Translation gives CASSLLPGASSYEQYF.

The chain employs TRBV6-1 and TRBJ2-3; the D gene could be TRBD1 or TRBD2 (5 bases each). CDR1 is MNHNS, CDR2 SASEGT, per germline. Trimming cost V 4 bases and J 2 bases, with 13 bases left between them. CDR3 length: 15 amino acids. The chain's CDR3 is CASSVQGPYTDTQYF. As DNA, the CDR3 is TGTGCCAGCAGTGTGCAGGGACCCTACACAGATACGCAGTATTTT.

The count of this clonotype is one. The CDR3 nucleotides are TGCAGTGCTGGAGCGGGGCTCAACAATGAGCAGTACTTC. It translates to CSAGAGLNNEQYF. This chain links TRBV20-1 with TRBJ2-7, with 7 bases fitting TRBD2. This CDR3 region has 13 residues. Germline V CDR1 and CDR2: DFQATT, SNEGSKA (reference sequence). V lost 5 bases and J lost 7; bases outside the gene matches: 11.

The chain couples TRBV2 to TRBJ2-4, with D perhaps matching TRBD2 (6 bases). The length of the CDR3 is 14 residues. Germline loops: CDR1 SNHLY, CDR2 FYNNEI. V was shortened by 3 bases and J by 8 bases, with 14 bases between the two germline ends. The CDR3 coding sequence is TGTGCCAGCAGTGAGGGGGGTTTCAGGGACATTCAGTACTTC. Protein product: CASSEGGFRDIQYF.

Regarding this clonotype: The junction shows a germline mismatch at one end, possibly a read error. The V and J genes are TRBV2 and TRBJ2-5; TRBD2 aligns across 9 bases. Germline-derived CDR1 and CDR2 are SNHLY and FYNNEI. The CDR3 loop spans 18 amino acids. The CDR3 spells CANSDGRSLAGTQETQYF. DNA of the CDR3: TGTGCCAACAGTGACGGGCGGTCACTAGCGGGTACTCAAGAGACCCAGTACTTC.

This clonotype was seen a handful of times. This chain links TRBV4-3 with TRBJ2-1; D remains ambiguous. Germline CDR1 reads LGHNA; CDR2 reads YSLEER. This CDR3 region has 15 residues. Trimming took off 0 bases at V and 1 base at J, with 7 bases between the two ends. The CDR3 sequence is CASSQESGSYNEQFF. As DNA, the CDR3 is TGCGCCAGCAGCCAAGAATCGGGTTCCTACAATGAGCAGTTCTTC.

This clonotype was observed a handful of times. The chain has TRBV2 and TRBJ2-7, with D maybe TRBD1 (6 bases). Germline values: CDR1 SNHLY, CDR2 FYNNEI. The length of the CDR3 is 14 residues. V lost 6 bases to trimming and J lost 0 bases, with 12 bases between them. CDR3 region: CASSRQQGSYEQYF. CDR3 bases: TGTGCCAGCAGCCGACAACAGGGCTCCTACGAGCAGTACTTC.

The chain joins TRBV12-3 or TRBV12-4 to TRBJ1-2, with a possible D match to TRBD1 (5 bases). The CDR3 extends over 14 amino acids. Trimming shortened V by 3 bases and J by 3 bases, and 11 bases separated the two germline ends. Here the CDR3 DNA reads TGTGCCAGCAGTTTCCCGGGGGTCTACTATGGCTACACCTTC. This sequence encodes CASSFPGVYYGYTF.

This rearrangement joins TRBV2 to TRBJ2-1; D ambiguous. The CDR3 length is 13 residues. The V gene lost 8 bases and the J gene lost 6 bases, with 14 bases spanning the gap. Looked up from germline, CDR1 is SNHLY and CDR2 is FYNNEI. CDR3 protein: CASAPGDSNEQFF. The DNA of the CDR3 is TGTGCCAGCGCTCCGGGCGACTCCAATGAGCAGTTCTTC.

The V gene is TRBV28, the J gene TRBJ2-2; 8 nucleotides match TRBD1. There are 15 residues in the CDR3. The ends lost 4 bases at V and 3 bases at J; junction bases unmatched: 4. The germline gives CDR1 MDHEN, CDR2 SYDVKM. The CDR3 here is CASSSTGADTGELFF. The DNA of the CDR3 is TGTGCCAGCAGTTCGACAGGGGCCGACACCGGGGAGCTGTTTTTT.

This clonotype showed up just once. The V gene is TRBV20-1, the J gene TRBJ2-2; 10 positions agree with TRBD1. J lost 6 bases, V lost 1 base, and 11 bases had no gene match. Germline CDR1 is DFQATT and CDR2 is SNEGSKA (reference sequence). The CDR3 runs to 17 residues. CDR3 in amino acids: CSARVARQGAASGELFF. Here the CDR3 DNA reads TGCAGTGCTAGAGTCGCCAGACAGGGGGCGGCTTCCGGGGAGCTGTTTTTT.

The chain employs TRBV18 and TRBJ1-2; D possibly corresponds to TRBD1 (5 bases). The CDR3 totals 15 residues. Trimming stripped 4 bases from V and 3 bases from J, with 15 bases between. CDR1 and CDR2 (germline): KGHSH, LQKENI. CDR3 bases: TGTGCCAGCTCACAACCGGGGCAGGAGTACTATGGCTACACCTTC. Protein sequence: CASSQPGQEYYGYTF.

The chain has TRBV12-3 or TRBV12-4 and TRBJ2-2; D is unclear. The CDR3 consists of 15 residues. Trimming removed 6 bases at V and 5 bases at J, with 16 bases between. The CDR3 coding sequence is TGTGCCAGCAGACCAGGACGAGCTGGGACCGGGGAGCTGTTTTTT. Residues: CASRPGRAGTGELFF.

The chain couples TRBV12-3 or TRBV12-4 to TRBJ1-6; TRBD1 might be the D (6 bases). CDR3 size: 14 residues. V lost 3 bases to trimming and J lost 6 bases, with 9 bases between them. As DNA, the CDR3 is TGTGCCAGCAGTTTGGACAGTACTAATTCACCCCTCCACTTT. Its translation is CASSLDSTNSPLHF.